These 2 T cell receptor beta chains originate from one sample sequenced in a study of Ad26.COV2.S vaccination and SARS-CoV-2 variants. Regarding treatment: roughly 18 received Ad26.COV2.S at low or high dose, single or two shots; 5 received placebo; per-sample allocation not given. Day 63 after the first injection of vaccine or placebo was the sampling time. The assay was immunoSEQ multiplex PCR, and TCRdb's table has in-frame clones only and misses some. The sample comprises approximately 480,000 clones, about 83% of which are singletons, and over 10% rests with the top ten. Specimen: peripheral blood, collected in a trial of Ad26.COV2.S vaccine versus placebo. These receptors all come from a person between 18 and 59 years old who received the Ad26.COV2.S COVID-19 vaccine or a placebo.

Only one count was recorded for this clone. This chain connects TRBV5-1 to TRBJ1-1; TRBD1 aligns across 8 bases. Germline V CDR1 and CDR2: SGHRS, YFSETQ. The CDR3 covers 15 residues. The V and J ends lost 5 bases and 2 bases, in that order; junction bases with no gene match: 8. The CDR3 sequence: CASRRAGQENTEAFF. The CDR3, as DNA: TGCGCCAGCAGAAGAGCGGGACAGGAAAACACTGAAGCTTTCTTT.

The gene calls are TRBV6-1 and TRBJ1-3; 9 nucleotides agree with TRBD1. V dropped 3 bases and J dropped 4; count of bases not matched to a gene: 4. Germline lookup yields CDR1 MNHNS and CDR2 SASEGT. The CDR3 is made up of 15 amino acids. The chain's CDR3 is CASSDTGGDGNTIYF. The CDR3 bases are TGTGCCAGCAGTGATACAGGGGGCGACGGAAACACCATATATTTT.